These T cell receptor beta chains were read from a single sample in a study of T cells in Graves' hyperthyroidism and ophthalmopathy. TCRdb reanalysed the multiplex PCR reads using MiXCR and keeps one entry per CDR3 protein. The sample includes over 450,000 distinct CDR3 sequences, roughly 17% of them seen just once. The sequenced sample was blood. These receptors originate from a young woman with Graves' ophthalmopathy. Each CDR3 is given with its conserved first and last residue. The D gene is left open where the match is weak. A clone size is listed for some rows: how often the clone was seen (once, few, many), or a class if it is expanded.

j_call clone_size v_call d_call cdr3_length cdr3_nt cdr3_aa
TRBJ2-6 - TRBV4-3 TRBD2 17 TGCGCCAGCAGCCATCTCACGGGGGGAACTGGGGCCAACGTCCTGACTTTC CASSHLTGGTGANVLTF
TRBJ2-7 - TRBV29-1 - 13 TGCAGCGTTGAAGAAGTTGGGGCCTACGAGCAGTACTTC CSVEEVGAYEQYF
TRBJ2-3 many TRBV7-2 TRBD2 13 TGTGCCAGCAGACAAGCGGGGGGAGATACGCAGTATTTT CASRQAGGDTQYF
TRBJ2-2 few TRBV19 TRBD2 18 TGTGCCAGTAGTAGCCCCTACGGTAGCGGGAGGCCCACCGGGGAGCTGTTTTTT CASSSPYGSGRPTGELFF
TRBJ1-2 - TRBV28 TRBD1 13 TGTGCCAGCAGTTTAAGGGGGCTCTCTGGCTACACCTTC CASSLRGLSGYTF
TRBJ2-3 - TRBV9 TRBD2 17 TGTGCCAGCAGCGTAGCGACTAGCGGGGGGGCAGGGGATACGCAGTATTTT CASSVATSGGAGDTQYF
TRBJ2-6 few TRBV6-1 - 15 TGTGCCAGCAGTGAAGTGAGTTCGGGGGCCAACGTCCTGACTTTC CASSEVSSGANVLTF
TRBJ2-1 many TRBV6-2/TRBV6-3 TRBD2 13 TGTGCCAGCAGTTTAGCGGGGGCGAATGAGCAGTTCTTC CASSLAGANEQFF
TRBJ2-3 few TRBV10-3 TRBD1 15 TGTGCCACCCATCCCGATCCGACAGGGGGGGATACGCAGTATTTT CATHPDPTGGDTQYF
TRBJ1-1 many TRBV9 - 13 TGTGCCAGCGGGCTGGGGGGGTCCACTGAAGCTTTCTTT CASGLGGSTEAFF
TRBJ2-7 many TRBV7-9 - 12 TGTGCCAGCAGCTTAGGAGGGCGAGAGCAGTACTTC CASSLGGREQYF
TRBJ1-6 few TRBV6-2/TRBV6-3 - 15 TGTGCCAGCAGTTACTCGCAGGGGAAGGGCTCACCCCTCCACTTT CASSYSQGKGSPLHF
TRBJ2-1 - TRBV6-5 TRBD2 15 TGTGCCAGCAGTTGGTCTAGCGGGAGAGGGAATGAGCAGTTCTTC CASSWSSGRGNEQFF
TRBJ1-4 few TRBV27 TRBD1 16 TGTGCCAGCAGTTTAAGTCCCGGGACAGGGTCTGAAAAACTGTTTTTT CASSLSPGTGSEKLFF
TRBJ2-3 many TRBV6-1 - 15 TGTGCCAGCAGCGCACGCTTGGCCCACACAGATACGCAGTATTTT CASSARLAHTDTQYF
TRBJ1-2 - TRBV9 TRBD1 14 TGTGCCAGCAGCGTAGGGACAGGGGGCTCTGGCTACACCTTC CASSVGTGGSGYTF
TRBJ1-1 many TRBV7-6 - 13 TGTGCCAGCAGCCTACAGGTCCGGGCTGAAGCTTTCTTT CASSLQVRAEAFF
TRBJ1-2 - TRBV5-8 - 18 TGTGCCAGCAGCCGTACACACATGGACGAGGCCGCTAACTATGGCTACACCTTC CASSRTHMDEAANYGYTF
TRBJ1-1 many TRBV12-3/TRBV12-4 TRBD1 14 TGTGCCAGCTGCTATACAGGGGGCTACACTGAAGCTTTCTTT CASCYTGGYTEAFF
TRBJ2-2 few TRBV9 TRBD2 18 TGTGCCAGCAGCCCTCAAGGTAGGGACTATCCGAACACCGGGGAGCTGTTTTTT CASSPQGRDYPNTGELFF
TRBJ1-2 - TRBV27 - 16 TGTGCCAGCAGTTTAAAAGGGTCCATAGCCGACTATGGCTACACCTTC CASSLKGSIADYGYTF